This T cell receptor beta chain was recorded in a study of vaccination and CD4 T cells after COVID-19. Turning to the study itself: The interval from dose two to post-vaccine sampling had a median of roughly 72 days, and it ranged from 14 to 241. Researchers treated cells with overlapping spike peptides taken from SARS-CoV-2, HCoV-NL63, HCoV-OC43 and HCoV-229E.

Treatment defined: roughly 10-day PBMC culture with coronavirus spike peptide pools or control peptides (ViraFEST assay). Expansion of antigen-specific T cells with peptide pools by ViraFEST preceded sequencing of TCRs. The assay that was used to sequence DNA from cultured CD4+ T cells was the Oncomine TCR Beta short-read assay. Each CDR3 protein is one row after TCRdb ran MiXCR on the PCR reads. The sample shows 20,000 to 25,000 distinct CDR3 sequences, around 66% of them seen only once. Trimming pared 2 bases from V and 4 bases from J, leaving 10 bases between. The CDR3 is 13 residues long. CDR1 is GTSNPN, CDR2 SVGIG, per germline (reference sequence). In regard to this clonotype: Its antigen is not identified.

The source was CD4+ T cells from blood, cultured in vitro, collected after SARS-CoV-2 vaccination. This TCR was sampled from a human donor who received a COVID-19 vaccine. J is TRBJ2-3 and V is TRBV30; D uncertain. CDR3 residues: CAWSPDSADTQYF. In nucleotides, the CDR3 is TGTGCCTGGAGTCCCGACTCGGCAGATACGCAGTATTTT. The entire variable domain, with the rest obtained from reference TRBV30 and TRBJ2-3, is as follows: SQTIHQWPATLVQPVGSPLSLECTVEGTSNPNLYWYRQAAGRGLQLLFYSVGIGQISSEVPQNLSASRPQDRQFILSSKKLLLSDSGFYLCAWSPDSADTQYFGPGTRLTVL.